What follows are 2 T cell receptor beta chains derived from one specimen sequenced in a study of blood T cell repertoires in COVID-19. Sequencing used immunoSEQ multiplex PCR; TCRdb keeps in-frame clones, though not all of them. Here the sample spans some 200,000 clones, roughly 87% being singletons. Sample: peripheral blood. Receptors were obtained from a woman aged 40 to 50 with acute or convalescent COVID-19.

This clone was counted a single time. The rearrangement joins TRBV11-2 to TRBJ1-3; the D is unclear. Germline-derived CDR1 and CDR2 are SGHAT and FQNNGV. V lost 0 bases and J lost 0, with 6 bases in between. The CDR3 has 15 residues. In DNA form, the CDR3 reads TGTGCCAGCAGCTTAGACAGGTTCTCTGGAAACACCATATATTTT. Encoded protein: CASSLDRFSGNTIYF.

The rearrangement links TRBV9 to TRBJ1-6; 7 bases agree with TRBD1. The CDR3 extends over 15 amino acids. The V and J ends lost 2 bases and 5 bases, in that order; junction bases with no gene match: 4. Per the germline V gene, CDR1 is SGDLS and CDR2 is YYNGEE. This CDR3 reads CASSVSQGNNSPLHF. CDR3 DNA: TGTGCCAGCAGCGTGTCACAGGGGAATAATTCACCCCTCCACTTT.